This TCR beta chain is from a study of sequential checkpoint blockade in melanoma. Looking at the study overall: Arm A got nivolumab then ipilimumab; arm B the reverse, 1:1.

The treatment is: randomized to nivolumab then ipilimumab (arm A) or the reverse (arm B). Only in-frame clones appear in the TCRdb table, and some are missing; sequencing was by immunoSEQ multiplex PCR. The table lists roughly 9,200 clones, 23% of them singletons, with around a tenth in the top ten. There are 14 residues in the CDR3. CDR1 SGHRS and CDR2 YFSETQ come from the germline V gene. Trimming cost V 5 bases and J 6 bases; bases outside gene matches: 8. The TCR originated in a human donor with melanoma. The chain has TRBV5-1 and TRBJ2-3; 8 bases are shared with TRBD1. The sample in question was tumor tissue (inferred from file names), obtained from a patient given nivolumab and ipilimumab in sequence. The CDR3 DNA reads as TGCGCCAGCAGGCCTACAGGGGGTGGGGATACGCAGTATTTT. It specifies CASRPTGGGDTQYF.